These T cell receptor beta chains were read from a single sample in a study of Graves' ophthalmopathy and Graves' hyperthyroidism. TCRdb independently ran MiXCR on the multiplex PCR reads; one entry per CDR3 protein. The sample lists over 500,000 distinct CDR3 sequences; approximately 21% were seen once. The source material was peripheral blood. These receptors were taken from a young woman with stable Graves' hyperthyroidism. Some clones in this sample may be carry-over from other donors' samples. Each CDR3 is given with its conserved first and last residue. A D gene is named only where the DNA matches it firmly. Clone size, where shown, is once, few, many, or a class for clones that have expanded.

j_gene: TRBJ1-6; d_gene: .; v_gene: TRBV6-1; abundance: many; CDR3nt: TGTGCCAGCAGTGATGATATGAGCTCCTATAATTCACCCCTCCACTTT; CDR3aa: CASSDDMSSYNSPLHF
j_gene: TRBJ2-7; d_gene: .; v_gene: TRBV6-1; abundance: few; CDR3nt: TGTGCCAGCAGTGAAATAGCAGCCCCCTACGAGCAGTACTTC; CDR3aa: CASSEIAAPYEQYF
j_gene: TRBJ1-5; d_gene: .; v_gene: TRBV12-3/TRBV12-4; abundance: many; CDR3nt: TGTGCCAGCAGTCATGGACAGAGCAATCAGCCCCAGCATTTT; CDR3aa: CASSHGQSNQPQHF
j_gene: TRBJ1-3; d_gene: .; v_gene: TRBV6-1; abundance: .; CDR3nt: TGTGCCAGCAGTGAAACGGATGGAAACACCATATATTTT; CDR3aa: CASSETDGNTIYF
j_gene: TRBJ2-7; d_gene: TRBD1; v_gene: TRBV7-2; abundance: many; CDR3nt: TGTGCCAGCAGTCTAGTGGCCGGGACAGCCTACGAGCAGTACTTC; CDR3aa: CASSLVAGTAYEQYF
j_gene: TRBJ1-1; d_gene: .; v_gene: TRBV12-3/TRBV12-4; abundance: .; CDR3nt: TGTGCCAGCAGGGCACAGGGAATGAACACTGAAGCTTTCTTT; CDR3aa: CASRAQGMNTEAFF
j_gene: TRBJ1-1; d_gene: .; v_gene: TRBV20-1; abundance: .; CDR3nt: TGCAGTGCGGGAGAGGTCCTGGGCACTGAAGCTTTCTTT; CDR3aa: CSAGEVLGTEAFF
j_gene: TRBJ1-5; d_gene: .; v_gene: TRBV19; abundance: few; CDR3nt: TGTGCCAGTAGTATTATTTCACAGGGCGTTTTTCAGCCCCAGCATTTT; CDR3aa: CASSIISQGVFQPQHF
j_gene: TRBJ2-5; d_gene: .; v_gene: TRBV9; abundance: .; CDR3nt: TGTGCCAGCAGCGTAGGGGCCGCTCAAGAGACCCAGTACTTC; CDR3aa: CASSVGAAQETQYF
j_gene: TRBJ2-7; d_gene: TRBD1; v_gene: TRBV11-1; abundance: many; CDR3nt: TGTGCCAGCAGCTCTACGGACAGGGTCACCTACGAGCAGTACTTC; CDR3aa: CASSSTDRVTYEQYF
j_gene: TRBJ2-6; d_gene: .; v_gene: TRBV24-1; abundance: .; CDR3nt: TGTGCCACCAGTGACAGGGTTGTGTGGGGGGCCAACGTCCTGACTTTC; CDR3aa: CATSDRVVWGANVLTF
j_gene: TRBJ2-6; d_gene: .; v_gene: TRBV5-1; abundance: .; CDR3nt: TGCGCCAGCAGCACCCTGGGGATTCCTGGGGCCAACGTCCTGACTTTC; CDR3aa: CASSTLGIPGANVLTF
j_gene: TRBJ2-7; d_gene: TRBD2; v_gene: TRBV27; abundance: many; CDR3nt: TGTGCCAGCAGTTTAGAACTAGCGGGGCAGTACGAGCAGTACTTC; CDR3aa: CASSLELAGQYEQYF
j_gene: TRBJ2-2; d_gene: .; v_gene: TRBV29-1; abundance: few; CDR3nt: TGCAGCGTTGAGCTAGCCTTTAACACCGGGGAGCTGTTTTTT; CDR3aa: CSVELAFNTGELFF
j_gene: TRBJ1-1; d_gene: .; v_gene: TRBV6-5; abundance: .; CDR3nt: TGTGCCAGCAGTTACGGGCAGGGCCACGACCTGAACACTGAAGCTTTCTTT; CDR3aa: CASSYGQGHDLNTEAFF
j_gene: TRBJ2-2; d_gene: TRBD2; v_gene: TRBV28; abundance: few; CDR3nt: TGTGCCAGCAGTTTATCTAATAGCGGGAGAAGAGGGACCGGGGAGCTGTTTTTT; CDR3aa: CASSLSNSGRRGTGELFF
j_gene: TRBJ2-7; d_gene: TRBD2; v_gene: TRBV12-3/TRBV12-4; abundance: .; CDR3nt: TGTGCCAGCAGTTTGTTGGCTAGCGGGGCCTACGAGCAGTACTTC; CDR3aa: CASSLLASGAYEQYF
j_gene: TRBJ1-1; d_gene: TRBD1; v_gene: TRBV28; abundance: many; CDR3nt: TGTGCCAGCCAAACAGGGGAAGAGAGCACTGAAGCTTTCTTT; CDR3aa: CASQTGEESTEAFF
j_gene: TRBJ1-1; d_gene: .; v_gene: TRBV29-1; abundance: many; CDR3nt: TGCAGCGTTGACGGACGGATGCAGAACACTGAAGCTTTCTTT; CDR3aa: CSVDGRMQNTEAFF
j_gene: TRBJ2-2; d_gene: .; v_gene: TRBV7-3; abundance: .; CDR3nt: TGTGCCAGCAGCTTAAGTGTGGAGGGATACACCGGGGAGCTGTTTTTT; CDR3aa: CASSLSVEGYTGELFF
j_gene: TRBJ2-7; d_gene: TRBD1; v_gene: TRBV11-1; abundance: few; CDR3nt: TGTGCCAGCAGCTTATATCCAGGACAGGGATGGGACGAGCAGTACTTC; CDR3aa: CASSLYPGQGWDEQYF
j_gene: TRBJ2-3; d_gene: .; v_gene: TRBV20-1; abundance: few; CDR3nt: TGCAGTGCTAACCTCCCCGATACCACAGATACGCAGTATTTT; CDR3aa: CSANLPDTTDTQYF
j_gene: TRBJ1-1; d_gene: .; v_gene: TRBV2; abundance: many; CDR3nt: TGTGCCAGCGGGGGGTTGGGCGGAACTGAAGCTTTCTTT; CDR3aa: CASGGLGGTEAFF
j_gene: TRBJ1-2; d_gene: .; v_gene: TRBV6-1; abundance: few; CDR3nt: TGTGCCAGCAGTGAAGAAGCGGCACTCTATGGCTACACCTTC; CDR3aa: CASSEEAALYGYTF
j_gene: TRBJ1-1; d_gene: .; v_gene: TRBV20-1; abundance: .; CDR3nt: TGCAGTGCTAGAGACGGGAACTTCATGAACACTGAAGCTTTCTTT; CDR3aa: CSARDGNFMNTEAFF
j_gene: TRBJ1-5; d_gene: .; v_gene: TRBV6-1; abundance: .; CDR3nt: TGTGCCAGCAGTGAAGGACCCTATCAGCCCCAGCATTTT; CDR3aa: CASSEGPYQPQHF
j_gene: TRBJ1-3; d_gene: .; v_gene: TRBV20-1; abundance: many; CDR3nt: TGCAGTGCTAGGGCGGAAGCTGGAAACACCATATATTTT; CDR3aa: CSARAEAGNTIYF
j_gene: TRBJ2-7; d_gene: .; v_gene: TRBV6-1; abundance: many; CDR3nt: TGTGCCAGCAGTGAAGGTAGACTCAGCTCCTACGAGCAGTACTTC; CDR3aa: CASSEGRLSSYEQYF
j_gene: TRBJ1-2; d_gene: .; v_gene: TRBV7-2; abundance: many; CDR3nt: TGTGCCACAGCGGGTTCTACCTATGGCTACACCTTC; CDR3aa: CATAGSTYGYTF
j_gene: TRBJ1-2; d_gene: .; v_gene: TRBV4-2; abundance: .; CDR3nt: TGTGCCAGCAGCCAAGACACCACAGATAACTATGGCTACACCTTC; CDR3aa: CASSQDTTDNYGYTF
j_gene: TRBJ2-7; d_gene: .; v_gene: TRBV12-3/TRBV12-4; abundance: few; CDR3nt: TGTGCCAGCAGTTTGGTTACTAATTTATTTGAGCAGTACTTC; CDR3aa: CASSLVTNLFEQYF
j_gene: TRBJ1-3; d_gene: .; v_gene: TRBV7-2; abundance: many; CDR3nt: TGTGCCAGCAGCTACCCTGGAGGCTCTGGAAACACCATATATTTT; CDR3aa: CASSYPGGSGNTIYF
j_gene: TRBJ1-1; d_gene: .; v_gene: TRBV14; abundance: .; CDR3nt: TGTGCCAGCAGCCAAGAAGGACTGGGCACTGAAGCTTTCTTT; CDR3aa: CASSQEGLGTEAFF
j_gene: TRBJ2-7; d_gene: .; v_gene: TRBV20-1; abundance: .; CDR3nt: TGCAGTGCTAGAGGACCGGTCTACGAGCAGTACTTC; CDR3aa: CSARGPVYEQYF
j_gene: TRBJ2-5; d_gene: .; v_gene: TRBV6-1; abundance: .; CDR3nt: TGTGCCAGCAGTGTGGTCAGGGCCGCTGGAGAGACCCAGTACTTC; CDR3aa: CASSVVRAAGETQYF
j_gene: TRBJ1-2; d_gene: .; v_gene: TRBV6-5; abundance: .; CDR3nt: TGTGCCAGCAGTTACGGGCCGCTTACGGACTATGGCTACACCTTC; CDR3aa: CASSYGPLTDYGYTF
j_gene: TRBJ2-5; d_gene: TRBD2; v_gene: TRBV7-2; abundance: many; CDR3nt: TGTGCCAGCAGCTCTGCCGGGAGGAGACAAGAGACCCAGTACTTC; CDR3aa: CASSSAGRRQETQYF
j_gene: TRBJ1-2; d_gene: TRBD1; v_gene: TRBV12-3/TRBV12-4; abundance: many; CDR3nt: TGTGCCAGCAGACGACAGGGGGACTATGGCTACACCTTC; CDR3aa: CASRRQGDYGYTF
j_gene: TRBJ1-1; d_gene: .; v_gene: TRBV4-1; abundance: few; CDR3nt: TGCGCCAGCAGCCAAGATCAGACTAGCTGGACAACGAACACTGAAGCTTTCTTT; CDR3aa: CASSQDQTSWTTNTEAFF
j_gene: TRBJ2-4; d_gene: .; v_gene: TRBV20-1; abundance: many; CDR3nt: TGCAGTGCGAATCCAGAAGGGGAGTTGGAAAACATTCAGTACTTC; CDR3aa: CSANPEGELENIQYF
j_gene: TRBJ1-1; d_gene: TRBD1; v_gene: TRBV20-1; abundance: many; CDR3nt: TGCAGTGCTAGAGATCCGGGACAGGGGGCAAGGTCTGAAGCTTTCTTT; CDR3aa: CSARDPGQGARSEAFF
j_gene: TRBJ1-1; d_gene: .; v_gene: TRBV7-9; abundance: .; CDR3nt: TGTGCCAGCAGCCCACCCCGGGCCAAACGACCTGAAGCTTTCTTT; CDR3aa: CASSPPRAKRPEAFF
j_gene: TRBJ2-7; d_gene: .; v_gene: TRBV30; abundance: .; CDR3nt: TGTGCCTGGAGTGGAGACACGGACGAGCAGTACTTC; CDR3aa: CAWSGDTDEQYF
j_gene: TRBJ1-1; d_gene: .; v_gene: TRBV6-5; abundance: many; CDR3nt: TGTGCCATTCAAGGAGCAGGGCGAGACACTGAAGCTTTCTTT; CDR3aa: CAIQGAGRDTEAFF
j_gene: TRBJ1-2; d_gene: .; v_gene: TRBV19; abundance: many; CDR3nt: TGTGCCAGTAACCCAACCGGGACTGTCGTCTCAGCTAACTATGGCTACACCTTC; CDR3aa: CASNPTGTVVSANYGYTF
j_gene: TRBJ2-7; d_gene: TRBD2; v_gene: TRBV9; abundance: .; CDR3nt: TGTGCCAGCAGCGTCGGGGAGGGGAGCTCCTACGAGCAGTACTTC; CDR3aa: CASSVGEGSSYEQYF
j_gene: TRBJ2-2; d_gene: .; v_gene: TRBV10-3; abundance: many; CDR3nt: TGTGCCATCAGTGGCCCGAACACCGGGGAGCTGTTTTTT; CDR3aa: CAISGPNTGELFF
j_gene: TRBJ2-2; d_gene: TRBD1; v_gene: TRBV12-3/TRBV12-4; abundance: many; CDR3nt: TGTGCCAGCACTAACCAGGGGGCGGCGAACACCGGGGAGCTGTTTTTT; CDR3aa: CASTNQGAANTGELFF
j_gene: TRBJ1-1; d_gene: .; v_gene: TRBV6-1; abundance: many; CDR3nt: TGTGCCAGCAGCACAGGGAGGTTTGCTGAAGCTTTCTTT; CDR3aa: CASSTGRFAEAFF
j_gene: TRBJ1-5; d_gene: TRBD1; v_gene: TRBV11-1; abundance: .; CDR3nt: TGTGCCAGCAGCTTGTTCGGGACAGGGACGAATCAGCCCCAGCATTTT; CDR3aa: CASSLFGTGTNQPQHF